These T cell receptor beta chains were read from a single sample in a study of cytomegalovirus exposure and HLA in healthy donors. Sequencing used immunoSEQ multiplex PCR; TCRdb keeps in-frame clones, though not all of them. The sample has about 230,000 clones, roughly 79% seen once. The sequencing input was PBMCs. Receptor source: a middle-aged woman in good health and CMV-seronegative. The CDR3 runs from the conserved cysteine through the conserved F or W. Fields, in order: D gene, V gene, clone size, J gene, CDR3 DNA, CDR3 protein. A D gene is named only where the DNA matches it firmly. Some rows have no size entry. The others give once, few or many, or a class for an expanded clone.

D gene: .; V gene: TRBV7-3; clone size: once; J gene: TRBJ2-7; CDR3 DNA: TGTGCCAGCAGCATGCGCGCGGGCGAGCAGTACTTC; CDR3 protein: CASSMRAGEQYF
D gene: TRBD1; V gene: TRBV7-9; clone size: .; J gene: TRBJ1-1; CDR3 DNA: TGTTCCAGCAGCTTAGGGGGCGCTGAAGCTTTCTTT; CDR3 protein: CSSSLGGAEAFF
D gene: TRBD2; V gene: TRBV11-2; clone size: .; J gene: TRBJ2-3; CDR3 DNA: TGTGCCAGCAGCTATGGACTAGCGGGCTTCACAGATACGCAGTATTTT; CDR3 protein: CASSYGLAGFTDTQYF
D gene: .; V gene: TRBV6-1; clone size: .; J gene: TRBJ2-7; CDR3 DNA: TGTGCCAGCAGTGTAGGCGCGGACTACGAGCAGTACTTC; CDR3 protein: CASSVGADYEQYF
D gene: .; V gene: TRBV7-9; clone size: .; J gene: TRBJ2-7; CDR3 DNA: TGTGCCAGCAGGGAGGGACAGTCCTCCTACGAGCAGTACTTC; CDR3 protein: CASREGQSSYEQYF
D gene: .; V gene: TRBV5-1; clone size: .; J gene: TRBJ2-2; CDR3 DNA: TGCGCCAGCAGCTTGGATTCCGGGAGCACCGGGGAGCTGTTTTTT; CDR3 protein: CASSLDSGSTGELFF
D gene: .; V gene: TRBV5-5; clone size: .; J gene: TRBJ1-5; CDR3 DNA: TGTGCCAGCAGCCCGTGGACAGAAAATCAGCCCCAGCATTTT; CDR3 protein: CASSPWTENQPQHF
D gene: TRBD1; V gene: TRBV6-4; clone size: .; J gene: TRBJ1-1; CDR3 DNA: TGTGCCAGCAGTGACTCGGACAGGAGAAACACTGAAGCTTTCTTT; CDR3 protein: CASSDSDRRNTEAFF
D gene: TRBD1; V gene: TRBV27; clone size: .; J gene: TRBJ2-2; CDR3 DNA: TGTGCCAGCAGTCAAGACAGGGGATGGGCCGGGGAGCTGTTTTTT; CDR3 protein: CASSQDRGWAGELFF
D gene: .; V gene: TRBV28; clone size: .; J gene: TRBJ1-4; CDR3 DNA: TGTGCCAGCAGTTTATCAGTTAATGAAAAACTGTTTTTT; CDR3 protein: CASSLSVNEKLFF
D gene: .; V gene: TRBV5-5; clone size: .; J gene: TRBJ1-1; CDR3 DNA: TGTGCCAGCAGCTTCGTGAGGGACACTGAAGCTTTCTTT; CDR3 protein: CASSFVRDTEAFF
D gene: .; V gene: TRBV7-9; clone size: .; J gene: TRBJ1-1; CDR3 DNA: TGTGCCAGCAGCTTAACAGCCGATTCGCGAGGGAACGGGAACACTGAAGCTTTCTTT; CDR3 protein: CASSLTADSRGNGNTEAFF
D gene: .; V gene: TRBV6-5; clone size: .; J gene: TRBJ2-7; CDR3 DNA: TGTGCCAGCAGTTACTCTGAAGGGAGGTACGAGCAGTACTTC; CDR3 protein: CASSYSEGRYEQYF
D gene: TRBD2; V gene: TRBV5-1; clone size: .; J gene: TRBJ2-3; CDR3 DNA: TGCGCCAGCAGCTTGGGGCTAGCGGGTGCTAGCACAGATACGCAGTATTTT; CDR3 protein: CASSLGLAGASTDTQYF
D gene: .; V gene: TRBV7-6; clone size: .; J gene: TRBJ1-1; CDR3 DNA: TGTGCCAGCAGCTCGAACATGAACACTGAAGCTTTCTTT; CDR3 protein: CASSSNMNTEAFF
D gene: .; V gene: TRBV20-1; clone size: .; J gene: TRBJ1-4; CDR3 DNA: TGCAGTGCTCCCGAGGGTGAAAAACTGTTTTTT; CDR3 protein: CSAPEGEKLFF
D gene: .; V gene: TRBV11-3; clone size: .; J gene: TRBJ2-3; CDR3 DNA: TGTGCCAGCAGCTTAGAGAGGGCAGCAATAGATACGCAGTATTTT; CDR3 protein: CASSLERAAIDTQYF
D gene: TRBD1; V gene: TRBV5-1; clone size: once; J gene: TRBJ1-1; CDR3 DNA: TGCGCCAGCAGCGGAGGGACAGATAACACTGAAGCTTTCTTT; CDR3 protein: CASSGGTDNTEAFF
D gene: .; V gene: TRBV13; clone size: once; J gene: TRBJ2-7; CDR3 DNA: TGTGCCAGCAGCTTCCGGGACAACTACGAGCAGTACTTC; CDR3 protein: CASSFRDNYEQYF
D gene: .; V gene: TRBV6-1; clone size: .; J gene: TRBJ1-5; CDR3 DNA: TGTGCCAGCAGTGTTGGGGCGGGGGGCAGGGGCAATCAGCCCCAGCATTTT; CDR3 protein: CASSVGAGGRGNQPQHF
D gene: .; V gene: TRBV9; clone size: many; J gene: TRBJ2-1; CDR3 DNA: TGTGCCAGCAGTCGCGGGATGCACAATGAGCAGTTCTTC; CDR3 protein: CASSRGMHNEQFF
D gene: TRBD1; V gene: TRBV2; clone size: .; J gene: TRBJ2-3; CDR3 DNA: TGTGCCAGCAGTGGCAGGGGGACCACAGATACGCAGTATTTT; CDR3 protein: CASSGRGTTDTQYF
D gene: TRBD2; V gene: TRBV7-2; clone size: .; J gene: TRBJ2-5; CDR3 DNA: TGTGCCAGCAGCTTTCAGCGGGGGGGCGGAGAGACCCAGTACTTC; CDR3 protein: CASSFQRGGGETQYF
D gene: .; V gene: TRBV19; clone size: .; J gene: TRBJ2-2; CDR3 DNA: TGTGCCAGTAGTTCCCCCCCGGCCGGGGAGCTGTTTTTT; CDR3 protein: CASSSPPAGELFF
D gene: .; V gene: TRBV9; clone size: .; J gene: TRBJ2-5; CDR3 DNA: TGTGCCAGCAGCGCAAACAGGGAAGAGACCCAGTACTTC; CDR3 protein: CASSANREETQYF
D gene: .; V gene: TRBV10-3; clone size: .; J gene: TRBJ1-1; CDR3 DNA: TGTGCCATCAGTGAGGGGAGGGGAACCACTGAAGCTTTCTTT; CDR3 protein: CAISEGRGTTEAFF
D gene: .; V gene: TRBV6-5; clone size: .; J gene: TRBJ2-7; CDR3 DNA: TGTGCCAGCACCCAGGGCCGCGAGCAGTACTTC; CDR3 protein: CASTQGREQYF
D gene: .; V gene: TRBV28; clone size: .; J gene: TRBJ2-7; CDR3 DNA: TGTGCCAGCAGGGTGATACAGTCCGGATCCTACGAGCAGTACTTC; CDR3 protein: CASRVIQSGSYEQYF
D gene: .; V gene: TRBV30; clone size: .; J gene: TRBJ2-3; CDR3 DNA: TGTGCCTGTAGACCGGGACAAACTACGCAGTATTTT; CDR3 protein: CACRPGQTTQYF
D gene: .; V gene: TRBV9; clone size: .; J gene: TRBJ1-4; CDR3 DNA: TGTGCCAGCAGCCCTAGCGGGACCCGGAATGAAAAACTGTTTTTT; CDR3 protein: CASSPSGTRNEKLFF
D gene: .; V gene: TRBV2; clone size: .; J gene: TRBJ1-2; CDR3 DNA: TGTGCCAGCACTCCCCCTGCTAACTATGGCTACACCTTC; CDR3 protein: CASTPPANYGYTF